This T cell receptor (beta chain) came from a study of blood T cell repertoires in COVID-19. Looking at the study overall: Material from acute and convalescent COVID-19 was sourced from the United States, Italy and Spain. PBMCs, B-cell-depleted T cells, or T cells provided the cDNA or gDNA that made up the material.

Original analysis: By means of reference gene primer amplification, nucleated cell counts were estimated. Method: immunoSEQ multiplex PCR; TCRdb's copy keeps in-frame clones and lacks some. V, J and clone size were drawn from that table, and D and trimming were deduced from the DNA. The table lists a few hundred thousand clones, approximately 90% of them singletons, with around 0.8% in the top ten. The CDR3 length is 15 residues. The germline CDR1 and CDR2 sequences are MNHEY and SMNVEV (reference sequence). The V and J ends lost 9 bases and 0 bases respectively, with 16 bases between them. The chain carries TRBV27 and TRBJ2-3; unclear D gene. This clonotype was sampled from a man aged 30-40 years with acute or convalescent COVID-19. The sample was peripheral blood. CDR3 sequence reads: CASRRGMTSTDTQYF. CDR3 nucleotides: TGTGCCAGTAGAAGAGGAATGACTAGCACAGATACGCAGTATTTT.